The present T cell receptor (beta chain) was sequenced within a study of T cells in Graves' hyperthyroidism and ophthalmopathy. The CDR3 runs to 19 residues. J lost 1 base, V lost 3 bases, and 15 bases had no gene match. Germline V lookup: CDR1 MDHEN, CDR2 SYDVKM. It was RNA transcripts that yielded the amplified TCR beta CDR3 regions. The TCR CDR3 was amplified in a first-round RT-PCR using the HTBI primer set. TCRdb reprocessed the multiplex PCR reads with MiXCR, giving one entry per CDR3 protein. The sample has approximately 630,000 distinct CDR3 sequences; 15% to 20% are singletons. This clonotype has ten or more counts.

The material sequenced was blood. The sequence derives from a young woman with Graves' hyperthyroidism. The V and J genes are TRBV28 and TRBJ1-2; 9 bases agree with TRBD1. The chain's CDR3 is CASSLARDRVLAINYGYTF. For the CDR3, the DNA is TGTGCCAGCAGTTTGGCCCGGGACAGGGTTCTAGCCATTAACTATGGCTACACCTTC.